Included here is one T cell receptor delta chain sequence, with context. What antigen it recognizes has not been identified. The protein in TCRdb stems from a much larger clone and differs at residue 21 from this DNA's translation, likely a read error; here the protein is translated from the DNA. These data belong to a study of γδ T cells in repeated Plasmodium falciparum infection listed by TCRdb under 2021. The study in broad terms: The natural-infection arm enrolled Malian children exposed to intense seasonal malaria transmission, compared against age and gender matched Australian children. Four controlled human malaria infections were administered to about five malaria-naive U.S. adults over around 600 days by bites from P. falciparum NF54-infected Anopheles stephensi mosquitoes. The gammadelta TCR repertoires from Mali were analysed in two ways: cross-sectionally during periods with no transmission, and longitudinally across episodes of acute febrile malaria. The study examined how repeated Plasmodium falciparum infection shapes the human gammadelta T cell repertoire, using natural infection in Mali and controlled human malaria infection. Controlled-infection subjects were sampled at baseline, immediately before selected infections, and 21 days after each infection.

CDR1 and CDR2, looked up from the germline V gene, are TSWWSYY and QGS. The cysteine opens and the phenylalanine closes a CDR3 of 23 amino acids. Only CDR3 DNA remains: 69 bases, in frame from the first base. Library prep was done by multiplex PCR. The instrument given in TCRdb is Illumina MiSeq. Every sorted gammadelta T cell sample had both its TCR gamma (TRG) and TCR delta (TRD) chains sequenced. The original methods were these. Repertoire analyses included clonotype tree plots, accumulated frequency of the top 20 clonotypes, diversity index (DI) and D75 metrics. TCRdb processed the public reads again with the CATT caller, after which rows with matching DNA were combined. These V and J calls rely on TCRdb rather than the paper's analysis. Within this sample are tens of thousands of delta-chain clones, with around 1.7% of them counted one time only. The top ten constitute about 15% of the sample.

For bulk TCR repertoire analysis, Vgamma9/Vdelta2+ and Vdelta2-negative gammadelta T cell populations were isolated by flow sorting from peripheral blood mononuclear cells. Study-wide findings and limitations: Repeated controlled infections appeared to drive waves of new clonotype selection in Vdelta2-negative, largely Vdelta1+, gammadelta TCR repertoires. The Malian cohort came from a small rural village of predominantly one ethnic group, limiting generalizability. Vgamma9/Vdelta2+ TCR repertoires kept a highly stable polyclonal repertoire across time and infection, and many TCRgamma sequences overlapped between individuals. Analysis of inter-individual variability in gammadelta T cell responses was limited by the small size of the controlled-infection cohort. Compared with Australian children, Malian children appeared to have Vdelta2-negative gammadelta TCR repertoires that were more clonally expanded, less diverse and less shared.

Sequenced: gamma-delta T cells from blood. The TCR was taken from a pool of human donors (malaria-infected and uninfected, not separated). TRDV1 is the V gene, and the J gene was not called; the table calls TRDD3, which could not be checked here. The sequenced DNA: TGTGCTCTTGGGGAACTGTTTCCATCCACACTTATAATTGGGGGATCTGGATCCGATAAACCCATCTTT. This gives the protein CALGELFPSTLIIGGSGSDKPIF.